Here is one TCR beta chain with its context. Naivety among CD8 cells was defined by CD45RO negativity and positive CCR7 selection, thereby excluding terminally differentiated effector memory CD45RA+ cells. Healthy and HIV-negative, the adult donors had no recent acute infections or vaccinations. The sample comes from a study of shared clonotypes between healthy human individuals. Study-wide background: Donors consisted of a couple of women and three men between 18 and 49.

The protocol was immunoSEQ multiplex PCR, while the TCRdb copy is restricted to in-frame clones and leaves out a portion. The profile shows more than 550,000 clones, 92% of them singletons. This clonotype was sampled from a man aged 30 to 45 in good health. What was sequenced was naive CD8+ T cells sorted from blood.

The CDR3 nucleotides read TGTGCCAGCAGCTTACACACCTCTTTTCATGAGCAGTTCTTC. Its translation: CASSLHTSFHEQFF. V gene TRBV11-2 combines with J gene TRBJ2-1; no reliable D call. The CDR3 consists of 14 residues. Trimming pared 2 bases from V and 8 bases from J, leaving 13 bases between. Looked up from germline, CDR1 is SGHAT and CDR2 is FQNNGV.